Shown below are 10 T cell receptor beta chains from a single sample sequenced in a study of cytomegalovirus exposure and HLA in healthy donors. Use of 60 Vbeta and 13 Jbeta primers characterized the PCR. Some clones are missing from TCRdb's copy, which holds only in-frame ones; the method was immunoSEQ multiplex PCR. The data hold approximately 150,000 clones, with roughly 70% observed a single time. Sequencing used PBMCs. These receptors were collected from a woman in her thirties or forties in good health and CMV-seropositive.

The chain links TRBV5-6 to TRBJ2-5; D perhaps matches TRBD2 (5 bases). Germline assignment: CDR1 SGHDT and CDR2 YYEEEE. This CDR3 is 13 amino acids long. The ends were cut back, 0 bases at V and 5 bases at J, with 8 bases in the middle. The CDR3, as DNA: TGTGCCAGCAGCTTGGTACCGGGGGAGACCCAGTACTTC. It encodes CASSLVPGETQYF.

This chain links TRBV11-2 with TRBJ1-5; D is uncertain. The CDR3 totals 13 residues. The V end was cut by 0 bases, the J end by 6 bases, with 6 bases between. Germline V CDR1 and CDR2: SGHAT, FQNNGV. The CDR3 protein is CASSLDGIQPQHF. CDR3 DNA sequence: TGTGCCAGCAGCTTAGATGGCATTCAGCCCCAGCATTTT.

The chain employs TRBV6-1 and TRBJ1-1; D might be TRBD1 (5 bases). Germline lookup yields CDR1 MNHNS and CDR2 SASEGT. Between the trimmed V and J ends, which lost 11 bases and 10 bases, there was a span of 20 bases. The CDR3 is 12 amino acids. CDR3 loop: CASREGGTPAFF. The CDR3 nucleotides are TGTGCCTCCCGGGAAGGAGGGACCCCAGCTTTCTTT.

The rearrangement joins TRBV19 to TRBJ1-4, with 7 bases aligning to TRBD1. CDR1 is LNHDA and CDR2 is SQIVND in the germline V gene (reference sequence). J lost 3 bases, V lost 7 bases, and 14 bases had no gene match. The CDR3 is made up of 17 amino acids. CDR3 DNA: TGTGCCAGTACCATCGACAGGGACCAGGTAGCTAATGAAAAACTGTTTTTT. It is translated as CASTIDRDQVANEKLFF. Complete variable domain (other parts from reference TRBV19 and TRBJ1-4): DGGITQSPKYLFRKEGQNVTLSCEQNLNHDAMYWYRQDPGQGLRLIYYSQIVNDFQKGDIAEGYSVSREKKESFPLTVTSAQKNPTAFYLCASTIDRDQVANEKLFFGSGTQLSVL.

This clone was seen only a few times. The V and J genes are TRBV27 and TRBJ2-1, with TRBD2 matching 7 bases. The CDR3 runs 13 residues. Germline trimming cut 3 bases from V and 8 bases from J; bases unmatched to any gene: 4. Germline CDR1 MNHEY, CDR2 SMNVEV (reference sequence). The CDR3 spells CASSLTSSHEQFF. CDR3 nucleotide sequence: TGTGCCAGCAGTTTGACTAGCAGCCATGAGCAGTTCTTC.

V usage is TRBV9 and J usage is TRBJ2-6; 7 bases fit TRBD1. CDR1 and CDR2 (germline): SGDLS, YYNGEE. The V and J ends lost 3 bases and 2 bases, in that order; junction bases with no gene match: 14. The CDR3 has 19 amino acids. CDR3 amino acids: CASSARSFQGETGANVLTF. The CDR3 DNA sequence: TGTGCCAGCAGCGCTCGATCCTTCCAGGGGGAAACTGGGGCCAACGTCCTGACTTTC.

The V gene is TRBV2, the J gene TRBJ2-3; 7 nucleotides align to TRBD1. This CDR3 is 13 amino acids long. Germline CDR1 is SNHLY and CDR2 is FYNNEI. V shed 7 bases and J 1 base; nucleotides not matched to a gene: 2. CDR3 nucleotides: TGTGCCAGCACAGGACAGGGCACAGATACGCAGTATTTT. This translates into CASTGQGTDTQYF. The variable domain in full, completed from reference TRBV2 and TRBJ2-3, reads EPEVTQTPSHQVTQMGQEVILRCVPISNHLYFYWYRQILGQKVEFLVSFYNNEISEKSEIFDDQFSVERPDGSNFTLKIRSTKLEDSAMYFCASTGQGTDTQYFGPGTRLTVL.

The chain combines TRBV18 with TRBJ2-1; 7 bases match TRBD2. V lost 0 bases to trimming and J lost 10 bases; unmatched junction nucleotides: 6. Germline V gene sequence: CDR1 KGHSH, CDR2 LQKENI. CDR3 length equals 14 residues. The DNA for the CDR3 is TGTGCCAGCTCACCACCAGCGGGGCTTGAAGAGCAGTTCTTC. This gives the protein CASSPPAGLEEQFF.

This clone was seen only once. V gene TRBV27 combines with J gene TRBJ2-7; the match to TRBD2 covers 9 bases. The V gene's germline CDR1 is MNHEY and CDR2 SMNVEV (reference sequence). The CDR3 runs 15 residues. The junction had 5 bases not matched to a gene; V was cut back by 2 bases and J by 3 bases. The CDR3 is CASSLTAGGGYEQYF. In DNA form, the CDR3 reads TGTGCCAGCAGTTTAACAGCGGGAGGAGGCTACGAGCAGTACTTC.

This rearrangement joins TRBV7-9 to TRBJ1-2; 8 nucleotides align to TRBD1. V shed 0 bases, J shed 8 bases, and the junction held 5 bases outside the gene matches. Germline-derived CDR1 and CDR2 are SEHNR and FQNEAQ (reference sequence). The CDR3 loop spans 14 amino acids. DNA of the CDR3: TGTGCCAGCAGCTTAGCGGACAGGGTAGGCGGCTACACCTTC. This encodes CASSLADRVGGYTF. Full variable domain (remainder filled in from reference TRBV7-9 and TRBJ1-2): DTGVSQNPRHKITKRGQNVTFRCDPISEHNRLYWYRQTLGQGPEFLTYFQNEAQLEKSRLLSDRFSAERPKGSFSTLEIQRTEQGDSAMYLCASSLADRVGGYTFGSGTRLTVV.